This TCR beta chain comes out of a study of cytomegalovirus exposure and HLA in healthy donors. V was trimmed by 1 base and J by 2 bases, leaving 3 bases between them. The CDR3 is 12 residues long. Germline-derived CDR1 and CDR2 are SGHTA and FQGNSA. Note on this clone: The antigen remains undetermined.

Study-wide results and caveats: What a later analysis reportedly showed was that an Asian-associated ancestry cluster had fewer N-insertions than the approximately 700-donor mean.

Amplification used 60 Vbeta primers and 13 Jbeta primers. This table comes from immunoSEQ multiplex PCR, and its TCRdb copy is limited to in-frame clones, with some not included. The sample gives some 110,000 clones, 79% of which show up once; approximately 4% is in the top ten. This chain connects TRBV7-2 to TRBJ2-7; the D is unclear. Sequences were obtained from PBMCs. The source is a man aged 25-45 years in good health and CMV-seropositive. CDR3 amino acids: CASSLVTYEQYF. Written as DNA, the CDR3 is TGTGCCAGCAGCTTAGTTACCTACGAGCAGTACTTC.